These T cell receptor beta chains were read from a single sample in a study of T cells after yellow fever vaccination. In TCRdb, the 5' RACE reads were re-called with MiXCR into one record per CDR3 protein. The sample carries some 300,000 distinct CDR3 sequences, 8.1% recorded once. Material: PBMCs, obtained about 49 days after the first yellow fever vaccination. These receptors all stem from a man between 18 and 35 years old who received the YFV17D yellow fever vaccine. Each CDR3 is given with its conserved first and last residue. The D gene is left open where the match is weak. Some rows have no size entry. The others give once, few or many, or a class for an expanded clone.

V gene: TRBV10-3
D gene: NA
J gene: TRBJ2-5
clone size: few
CDR3 DNA: TGTGCCATCAAAGACAGCCTCCAAGAGACCCAGTACTTC
CDR3 protein: CAIKDSLQETQYF

V gene: TRBV20-1
D gene: NA
J gene: TRBJ2-2
clone size: many
CDR3 DNA: TGCAGTGGGACGGGGACGAGCGCCGGGGAGCTGTTTTTT
CDR3 protein: CSGTGTSAGELFF

V gene: TRBV5-1
D gene: NA
J gene: TRBJ2-5
clone size: few
CDR3 DNA: TGCGCCAGCAGCTTGGAAGCGAAGACCCAGTACTTC
CDR3 protein: CASSLEAKTQYF

V gene: TRBV18
D gene: NA
J gene: TRBJ2-7
clone size: NA
CDR3 DNA: TGTGCCAGCTCGAACAGGGTTGCCTACGAGCAGTACTTC
CDR3 protein: CASSNRVAYEQYF

V gene: TRBV14
D gene: TRBD1
J gene: TRBJ2-1
clone size: few
CDR3 DNA: TGTGCCAGCGAGACAGGGGTAAATGAGCAGTTCTTC
CDR3 protein: CASETGVNEQFF

V gene: TRBV6-1
D gene: NA
J gene: TRBJ2-7
clone size: few
CDR3 DNA: TGTGCCAGCAGTGAATTGGGTGGCGAGCAGTACTTC
CDR3 protein: CASSELGGEQYF

V gene: TRBV5-5
D gene: NA
J gene: TRBJ2-7
clone size: NA
CDR3 DNA: TGTGCCAGCGGCTCCGGGTTCCTCTACGAGCAGTACTTC
CDR3 protein: CASGSGFLYEQYF

V gene: TRBV10-1
D gene: NA
J gene: TRBJ1-1
clone size: NA
CDR3 DNA: TGCGCCAGCAGAGAGAACGCGGGTCACCAAGTCAACACTGAAGCTTTCTTT
CDR3 protein: CASRENAGHQVNTEAFF

V gene: TRBV7-8
D gene: TRBD2
J gene: TRBJ2-5
clone size: NA
CDR3 DNA: TGTGCCAGCAGCTCCCTAGCGGGGGGGCCGCTGGAAGAGACCCAGTACTTC
CDR3 protein: CASSSLAGGPLEETQYF

V gene: TRBV25-1
D gene: NA
J gene: TRBJ1-3
clone size: few
CDR3 DNA: TGTGCCAGCAGTATCCCCGGTGTCTCTGGAAACACCATATATTTT
CDR3 protein: CASSIPGVSGNTIYF

V gene: TRBV14
D gene: NA
J gene: TRBJ2-3
clone size: few
CDR3 DNA: TGTGCCAGCAGCCAAGGACCGGGAACAGATACGCAGTATTTT
CDR3 protein: CASSQGPGTDTQYF

V gene: TRBV12-3/TRBV12-4
D gene: NA
J gene: TRBJ2-5
clone size: few
CDR3 DNA: TGTGCCAGCAGGGGCGGGCGGCAAAAACAAGAGACCCAGTACTTC
CDR3 protein: CASRGGRQKQETQYF

V gene: TRBV18
D gene: TRBD1
J gene: TRBJ2-4
clone size: NA
CDR3 DNA: TGTGCCAGCTCACCACAGGGGGCCCCAAACATTCAGTACTTC
CDR3 protein: CASSPQGAPNIQYF

V gene: TRBV12-5
D gene: NA
J gene: TRBJ2-7
clone size: few
CDR3 DNA: TGTGCTAGTGGTTTGGTACCCGGGCCCTACGAGCAGTACTTC
CDR3 protein: CASGLVPGPYEQYF